These 21 T cell receptor beta chains were all obtained from the same sample, sequenced in a study of CD8 T cells in ankylosing spondylitis (dated by TCRdb to 2015 to 2018). Points the paper makes about the study in general: Blood from ankylosing spondylitis patients appeared to be characterized by a TCR beta motif made up of several highly homologous amino acid variants.

Library generation was performed with 5' RACE. The run used an Illumina HiSeq 2500. TCRdb cleaned the public reads at Q25 with fastp, built clones with MiXCR and kept in-frame beta chains. Entries are consolidated by CDR3 protein sequence, retaining the most common genes and DNA. The sample profile shows around 490,000 distinct CDR3 sequences; approximately 5.3% of them were found once. Around 3.4% of the sample goes to the ten largest clones. Their antigens remain unidentified. Sample: blood, either unsorted or a sorted T cell fraction (not recorded which). The receptors derive from a male donor with ankylosing spondylitis.

Only a few counts were recorded for this clonotype. The chain employs TRBV5-1 and TRBJ2-3, with 12 bases identical to TRBD2. Per germline, CDR1 SGHRS and CDR2 YFSETQ. Trimming at V came to 1 base and at J to 2 bases, leaving 8 bases not matched to a gene. The CDR3 spans 18 residues. CDR3 DNA: TGCGCCAGCAGCTTGCGGGGGCGACTAGCGGGGGACACAGATACGCAGTATTTT. This translates into CASSLRGRLAGDTDTQYF.

This clonotype was detected many times. The gene calls are TRBV2 and TRBJ2-7; D call uncertain. Germline loops: CDR1 SNHLY, CDR2 FYNNEI. Trimming stripped 0 bases from V and 5 bases from J, with 2 bases between. CDR3 size: 11 residues. The CDR3 bases are TGTGCCAGCAGTGAAGCGAACGAGCAGTACTTC. This sequence encodes CASSEANEQYF.

This clonotype was found many times. The chain uses TRBV12-3 or TRBV12-4 and TRBJ1-2; unclear D gene. The CDR3 sequence is 14 residues long. V gave up 3 bases and J gave up 5 bases, with 13 bases separating them. In nucleotides, the CDR3 is TGTGCCAGCAGTTTGGATCGGGTCCTGTATGGCTACACCTTC. Protein: CASSLDRVLYGYTF.

For this clonotype: A much larger clone sits a single nucleotide away, making a read error possible. V is TRBV5-1 and J is TRBJ1-5; the match to TRBD1 covers 7 bases. Trimming removed 0 bases from V and 12 bases from J; junction bases left unmatched: 6. Germline CDR1 is SGHRS and CDR2 is YFSETQ. The CDR3 consists of 13 residues. The CDR3 is CASSLEGAELQHF. CDR3 sequence (DNA): TGCGCCAGCAGCTTGGAGGGGGCTGAGCTCCAGCATTTT.

This clonotype came up many times. This chain links TRBV7-8 with TRBJ2-4; 7 bases match TRBD1. V was clipped by 5 bases and J by 6 bases; unmatched bases: 10. This CDR3 has 15 residues. Germline V lookup: CDR1 SGHVS, CDR2 FQNEAQ. CDR3 loop: CASSHPTGYGNIQYF. Here the CDR3 DNA reads TGTGCCAGCAGCCACCCGACAGGGTACGGAAACATTCAGTACTTC. The variable domain in full, completed from reference TRBV7-8 and TRBJ2-4, reads GAGVSQSPRYKVAKRGQDVALRCDPISGHVSLFWYQQALGQGPEFLTYFQNEAQLDKSGLPSDRFFAERPEGSVSTLKIQRTQQEDSAVYLCASSHPTGYGNIQYFGAGTRLSVL.

This clonotype was observed many times. This chain connects TRBV20-1 to TRBJ2-7, with 12 positions matching TRBD2. The CDR3 length is 16 residues. Germline trimming cut 4 bases from V and 3 bases from J; bases unmatched to any gene: 10. Germline CDR1 reads DFQATT; CDR2 reads SNEGSKA (reference sequence). CDR3 nucleotides: TGCAGTGCTAATCCTAGCGGGAGGGCCCCCTACTACGAGCAGTACTTC. This encodes CSANPSGRAPYYEQYF.

This clonotype was seen many times. The chain couples TRBV5-1 to TRBJ2-1; 12 nucleotides match TRBD2. The CDR3 spans 15 residues. Trimming cost V 5 bases and J 7 bases; bases outside gene matches: 7. The V gene's germline CDR1 is SGHRS and CDR2 YFSETQ. Here the CDR3 DNA reads TGCGCCAGCAGACTAGCGGGAGGTTTGGGTAATGAGCAGTTCTTC. This sequence encodes CASRLAGGLGNEQFF.

This clonotype was recorded many times. J is TRBJ2-5 and V is TRBV7-2, with no clear D. The V and J ends lost 5 bases and 7 bases respectively, with 20 bases between them. The CDR3 length is 15 residues. CDR1 and CDR2 (germline): SGHTA, FQGNSA. The CDR3 here is CASSPGSTEQRTQYF. The CDR3 nucleotides read TGTGCCAGCAGCCCAGGCAGTACGGAACAAAGGACCCAGTACTTC.

This clonotype was detected many times. CDR3 residues: CASSSRGAGDNEQFF. Here the CDR3 DNA reads TGTGCCAGCAGCTCCCGGGGAGCGGGGGACAATGAGCAGTTCTTC. This chain uses TRBV7-3 with TRBJ2-1, with 8 bases matching TRBD2. CDR1 and CDR2 from the germline V gene are SGHTA and FQGTGA. CDR3 length: 15 amino acids. The junction had 7 bases not matched to a gene; V was cut back by 4 bases and J by 5 bases.

This clonotype was counted at least ten times. V usage is TRBV20-1 and J usage is TRBJ1-5, with 10 bases fitting TRBD1. V lost 1 base and J lost 0; bases outside the gene matches: 6. The CDR3 totals 17 residues. Germline CDR1 is DFQATT and CDR2 is SNEGSKA (reference sequence). CDR3 residues: CSARGGTGAPSNQPQHF. In DNA, the CDR3 is TGCAGTGCTAGAGGGGGGACAGGGGCCCCTAGCAATCAGCCCCAGCATTTT.

This clonotype occurred many times. The V and J genes are TRBV29-1 and TRBJ2-7; D perhaps matches TRBD1 (6 bases). Germline-derived CDR1 and CDR2 are SQVTM and ANQGSEA. The length of the CDR3 is 13 residues. The V end was cut by 4 bases, the J end by 1 base, with 11 bases between. CDR3: CSVVGTLSYEQYF. In DNA, the CDR3 is TGCAGCGTTGTCGGGACACTATCCTACGAGCAGTACTTC.

This clonotype came up many times. The chain employs TRBV4-2 and TRBJ1-6, with 7 bases matching TRBD1. The germline gives CDR1 LGHNA, CDR2 YNFKEQ. The CDR3 is 16 amino acids. The junction had 6 bases not matched to a gene; V was cut back by 0 bases and J by 7 bases. The CDR3 DNA follows: TGTGCCAGCAGCCAAGAATTCGGGACAGCCAATTCACCCCTCCACTTT. Protein sequence: CASSQEFGTANSPLHF.

This clonotype was picked up many times. The chain carries TRBV7-9 and TRBJ1-2, with D maybe TRBD1 (5 bases). The germline gives CDR1 SEHNR, CDR2 FQNEAQ (reference sequence). The CDR3 spans 13 residues. The germline V and J ends were trimmed by 5 bases and 7 bases, with 14 bases remaining between them. CDR3 in DNA: TGTGCCAGCAGCCCCGAGGGGTTAGTTGGCTACACCTTC. This translates into CASSPEGLVGYTF.

This clonotype was picked up many times. The chain couples TRBV29-1 to TRBJ2-4; D gene unclear. Germline CDR1 and CDR2: SQVTM and ANQGSEA. This CDR3 comprises 13 residues. V was shortened by 3 bases and J by 5 bases, with 11 bases between the two germline ends. The CDR3 region is CSVDSATQNIQYF. Here the CDR3 DNA reads TGCAGCGTTGACAGCGCAACCCAAAACATTCAGTACTTC.

This clonotype showed up many times. The rearrangement uses TRBV24-1 and TRBJ2-3, with 11 bases matching TRBD1. Germline V gives CDR1 KGHDR, CDR2 SFDVKD. The CDR3 consists of 17 residues. With 0 bases clipped from V and 4 bases from J, the junction kept 5 bases outside the gene matches. The CDR3 sequence: CATSDLGQGARADTQYF. DNA for the CDR3: TGTGCCACCAGTGATTTGGGACAGGGGGCACGGGCAGATACGCAGTATTTT.

This clonotype came up a few times. This chain links TRBV21-1 with TRBJ1-5; the table assigns TRBD1, which was not confirmed against the DNA. TRBV21-1 is noted as a pseudogene. The CDR3 runs to 17 residues. The CDR3 sequence is CASSSLARGANDQPQHF. CDR3 bases: TGTGCCAGCAGCTCCCTGGCACGGGGGGCAAATGATCAGCCCCAGCATTTT.

Ten or more counts support this clonotype. This rearrangement joins TRBV6-2 or TRBV6-3 to TRBJ2-4; D is unclear. The ends were cut back, 5 bases at V and 0 bases at J, with 23 bases in the middle. CDR3 size: 19 residues. Germline loops: CDR1 MNHEY, CDR2 SVGEGT. The CDR3 DNA sequence: TGTGCCAGCAGTCCGTACATTAGGCACATCTCCGAAGCCAAAAACATTCAGTACTTC. Its translation: CASSPYIRHISEAKNIQYF.

This clonotype was seen at least ten times. The chain uses TRBV6-1 and TRBJ2-7; D is possibly TRBD1 (5 bases). The CDR3 loop spans 12 amino acids. The germline V gene has CDR1 MNHNS and CDR2 SASEGT. Trimming took off 4 bases at V and 6 bases at J, with 10 bases between the two ends. As DNA, the CDR3 is TGTGCCAGCAGTGTCAGGGAATCCGAGCAGTACTTC. Translating it yields CASSVRESEQYF.

This clonotype was observed at least ten times. The gene calls are TRBV7-2 and TRBJ2-1; D unclear. The CDR3 is made up of 12 amino acids. V was cut by 1 base and J by 10 bases, with 8 bases left in between. The V gene's germline CDR1 is SGHTA and CDR2 FQGNSA. As DNA, the CDR3 is TGTGCCAGCAGCTTAGGTCTCATCGAGCAGTTCTTC. Translating it yields CASSLGLIEQFF. Variable domain in full (rest from reference TRBV7-2 and TRBJ2-1): GAGVSQSPSNKVTEKGKDVELRCDPISGHTALYWYRQSLGQGLEFLIYFQGNSAPDKSGLPSDRFSAERTGGSVSTLTIQRTQQEDSAVYLCASSLGLIEQFFGPGTRLTVL.

This chain uses TRBV20-1 with TRBJ2-7; no reliable D call. The CDR3 is made up of 15 amino acids. Germline CDR1 DFQATT, CDR2 SNEGSKA (reference sequence). V was shortened by 0 bases and J by 2 bases, with 14 bases between the two germline ends. CDR3 DNA sequence: TGCAGTGCTAGAGATCGACGACCGGCGCCCTACGAGCAGTACTTC. Translation gives CSARDRRPAPYEQYF.

This clonotype was found many times. The chain joins TRBV7-9 to TRBJ1-2; the match to TRBD1 covers 8 bases. The CDR3 extends over 14 amino acids. Germline CDR1 SEHNR, CDR2 FQNEAQ (reference sequence). V dropped 1 base and J dropped 2; count of bases not matched to a gene: 0. CDR3 residues: CASSLGTGNYGYTF. DNA of the CDR3: TGTGCCAGCAGCTTAGGGACAGGGAACTATGGCTACACCTTC.